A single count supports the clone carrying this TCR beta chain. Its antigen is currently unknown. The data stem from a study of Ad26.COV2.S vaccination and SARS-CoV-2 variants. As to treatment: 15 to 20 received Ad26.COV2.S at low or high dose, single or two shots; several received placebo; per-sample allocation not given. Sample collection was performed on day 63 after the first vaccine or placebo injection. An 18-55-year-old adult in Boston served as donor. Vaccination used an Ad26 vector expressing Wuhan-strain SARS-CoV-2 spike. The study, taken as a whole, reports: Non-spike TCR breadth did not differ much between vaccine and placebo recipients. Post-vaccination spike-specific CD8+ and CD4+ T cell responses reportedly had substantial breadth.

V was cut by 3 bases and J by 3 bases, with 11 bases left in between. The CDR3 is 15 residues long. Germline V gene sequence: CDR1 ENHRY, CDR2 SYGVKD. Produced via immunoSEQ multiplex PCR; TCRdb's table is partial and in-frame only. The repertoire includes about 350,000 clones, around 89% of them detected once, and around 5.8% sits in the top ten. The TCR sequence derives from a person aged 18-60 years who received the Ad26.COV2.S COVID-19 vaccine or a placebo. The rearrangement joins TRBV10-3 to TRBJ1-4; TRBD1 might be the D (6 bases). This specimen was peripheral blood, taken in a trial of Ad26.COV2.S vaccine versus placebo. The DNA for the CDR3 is TGTGCCATCAGTGATCTGGGGGGCTCTAATGAAAAACTGTTTTTT. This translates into CAISDLGGSNEKLFF.